This TCR beta chain was found in a study of a mutant IDH1 vaccine in newly diagnosed glioma. Measured with immunoSEQ multiplex PCR; TCRdb has only the in-frame clones, and not every one. Counted here are 20,000 to 25,000 clones, roughly 93% occurring once; the ten biggest clones make up roughly 1.2%. A note on this clone: Its antigen is as yet unknown.

Time point reported: baseline, week 1 (first vaccination visit). The treatment here: pre-vaccination baseline after standard-of-care therapy. The CDR3 has 14 amino acids. CDR1 is LNHDA, CDR2 SQIVND, per germline (reference sequence). Trimming pared 5 bases from V and 7 bases from J, leaving 17 bases between. Overall study findings and caveats: Pseudoprogression apparently tracked independently of changes in top peripheral T cell clonotypes.

This receptor was obtained from a man aged 35 to 55 with glioma. The rearrangement joins TRBV19 to TRBJ1-1; weak D call: TRBD1 (6 bases). The sample consisted of PBMCs, taken from a glioma patient treated with radiotherapy, temozolomide or both. CDR3 coding DNA: TGTGCCAGTAGTTACAGTGCGGGACACTTTGAAGCTTTCTTT. Amino acid sequence: CASSYSAGHFEAFF.